This T cell receptor beta chain was sequenced during a study of cytomegalovirus exposure and HLA in healthy donors listed by TCRdb under 2017. Study-wide context: According to an earlier analysis of 450 to 650 of the donors, some 180 million T cells yielded 90 million to 130 million unique TCR beta sequences and 276 Gb of sequence data. Donor age, sex, ethnicity and CMV serostatus were compiled together with the repertoire data. In an earlier analysis of over 550 of the donors, high-throughput TCR beta sequencing was used to judge whether each TCR beta V gene segment behaved as functional or pseudogenic. A later analysis re-analyzed previously published TCR beta repertoires from several hundred donors and added high-resolution HLA genotyping to study TCR occurrence patterns. HLA typing covered class I and class II loci at four-digit resolution. To predict cytomegalovirus infection status, the study brought together high-throughput TCR immunosequencing, statistical association of individual TCRs with disease status, and machine learning. The study profiled the T cell repertoires of hundreds of subjects by immunosequencing and related them to cytomegalovirus serostatus. An early release covering 550 to 650 HLA-typed donors comprised around 300 gigabases of sequencing data and roughly 86 million unique TCR sequences. A handful of DR-DQ haplotypes were treated as single units for association and clustering because of strong linkage in the cohort. The genetic ancestry cluster associated with self-reported Caucasian donors included about 84% of the approximately 410 genotyped donors. The study was designed to test whether signatures of past pathogen exposure could be identified by cataloging public T cell receptors. The number of typed donors differed by locus: roughly 620-630 for A, B, C, DRB1 and DQB1; some 500 for DQA1; roughly 600 for DPA1; and roughly 490 for DPB1. Across approximately 420 genotyped donors of the cohort, an average of approximately 200,000 unique TCR beta nucleotide sequences per donor were sequenced, and approximately 17% of those sequences were non-productive. Along with the approximately 700-subject first cohort, a separate validation cohort of about 110 different subjects was used. In a later genetic analysis, genome-wide SNP genotypes for about 65% of the roughly 700 donors were used, and that subset was treated as a discovery cohort. Every discovery cohort repertoire had been produced on one sequencing platform. Rather than using new phenotypic data, the later analysis identified candidate immune exposures from TCR beta sequences and from how often those sequences occurred across donors.

The cohort comprised 666 healthy bone marrow donors. At the time of sampling, every cohort member was nominally healthy, though immune exposures that went unrecorded were likely present. The donor was CMV seropositive and belonged to the group of 250 to 350 seropositive cohort members. A peripheral blood sample was provided by each donor, and peripheral blood mononuclear cells were used for TCR beta sequencing. The Qiagen DNeasy Blood Extraction Kit was used to extract genomic DNA from the blood cell samples. Libraries were made using the immunoSEQ multiplex PCR assay. A mixture of 60 forward primers for TCR Vbeta segments and 13 reverse primers for TCR Jbeta segments was used in the multiplex PCR. The CDR3 region of rearranged TCR beta genes was amplified from genomic DNA with a multiplex PCR assay. The Illumina HiSeq System was used to sequence the amplified TCR beta libraries as 87-base-pair reads. In the paper's pipeline: In a later analysis, some 80 million unique TCR beta chains were counted across the roughly 670 repertoires, and around 10 million of these chains were shared by at least two donors. A nearest-neighbor algorithm error-corrected the raw reads and collapsed the reads into unique sequences, merging closely related sequences to remove PCR and sequencing errors. To assign V, D and J gene segments, CDR3 sequences were aligned to IMGT reference sequences. Each retained sequence needed at least a six-nucleotide match to both a V gene segment and a J gene segment. A rearrangement was called productive if the CDR3 had no stop codons and remained in frame with V and J, and every other rearrangement was called non-productive. CDR3 was defined according to IMGT convention as the region running from the second conserved V-encoded cysteine to the conserved J-encoded phenylalanine. The earlier analysis of 450 to 750 of the donors excluded any sequence lacking an unambiguous match to a single V gene segment. An earlier analysis of 587 of the donors called V segments functional above 56.7% productive rearrangements and segregating when the between-donor standard deviation exceeded 5%. A statistical classification framework was built to diagnose cytomegalovirus status from the catalog of TCR beta chain sequences. In a later analysis, TCR nucleotide sequences were compared against IMGT/GENE-DB human TR gene sequences so that V and J genes could be assigned. In a later analysis, CDR3 sequences and most-parsimonious VDJ recombination scenarios were assigned using the TCRdist pipeline. In a later analysis, every TCR beta chain was defined by the combination of its CDR3 amino acid sequence and its V-gene family, and reads without a unique V-gene family were dropped. As a way to deal with suspected cross-contamination and a sequencing artifact, a later analysis dropped over 550 nucleotide sequences that were highly shared and had low generation probability. For each public chain, a later analysis derived a clonal expansion index from normalized ranks of inferred template counts within each repertoire. In a later analysis, generation probabilities were computed using a VDJ recombination model fitted to out-of-frame rearrangements, and the results were checked against IGoR. A later analysis scored TCR-TCR, TCR-HLA and TCR-CMV co-occurrence with hypergeometric tests, applying a repertoire-size bias correction to TCR pairs. False discovery rates were estimated in a later analysis by permuting HLA or CMV assignments 20 times. In a later analysis, co-occurring TCRs were grouped using DBSCAN, with TCRdist sequence similarity added in when clustering inside HLA-allele-positive subsets. Co-occurrence clustering excluded repertoires with fewer than 30,000 or more than 120,000 public chains, plus five with anomalous nucleotide sharing. TCRdb limited this immuneACCESS table to in-frame rearrangements with V and J called. A share of clones is missing; checked studies link under half to unresolved V genes, and the rest is unexplained. The D gene and trimming were derived from the DNA, and the V and J assignments and clone size from that table. This sample gives over 150,000 clones in total; around 68% of them show up just once. The ten largest clones represent approximately 2.8% of the sample.

In regard to this clone: Its antigen is still unknown. There are no base qualities to consult, and no much larger clone falls within one base.

Study-wide conclusions, independent of this receptor: According to a later analysis, most CMV-associated TCR beta chains appeared to be HLA-restricted, and the HLA associations seemed to be driven largely by CMV exposure. Some 15 rarely observed V segments, including chromosome 9 orphons, were excluded from the earlier analysis of several hundred of the donors because counts were too low. In a later analysis, the rate of TCR association differed among HLA loci, with DRB1 alleles having the most associated TCRs and HLA-C alleles having the fewest. Assigning TCR associations to individual alleles was difficult when HLA alleles, especially DR and DQ, strongly co-occurred. Correlated functional status among segregating V segments might reflect linkage disequilibrium, but an unknown experimental factor could not be ruled out. Presence/absence analyses assumed roughly uniform sequencing depth across donors, an assumption that may not hold. Because the 87-base-pair reads could not distinguish some IMGT-functional V segments, including TRBV6-2 and TRBV6-3, those segments were excluded. In an earlier analysis of about 600 of the donors, most TCR beta V segments appeared in productive rearrangements about 90% or about 30% of the time, broadly matching IMGT annotations. An association between a missense DCLRE1C variant and V-gene and J-gene trimming of TCR beta chains was found in a later genetic analysis and replicated in an independent cohort. The only immune exposure information available for the cohort was CMV serostatus. Only TCR beta chains were sequenced in this cohort, and the absence of alpha or paired-chain data limited detectable features. A cluster of highly shared sequence variants was judged likely to represent a technical artifact of the sequencing pipeline. In a later analysis, some 18,000 TCR beta sequences were associated with specific HLA alleles at a false discovery rate of 0.05. The classifier was reported to diagnose cytomegalovirus status with high specificity and sensitivity in both the original cohort and the validation cohort. Most TCR sequences were observed very rarely across donors, whereas some public TCRs were present in many individuals. A few of the identified cytomegalovirus-associated TCR beta chains were confirmed in vitro to be specific for cytomegalovirus antigens. In the study, about 150 TCR beta chains were listed as associated with cytomegalovirus. Several of the top co-occurrence clusters appeared to be linked to parvovirus B19, influenza, CMV and Epstein-Barr virus, according to a later analysis. Because some donors lacked HLA typing at each locus, the association tests relied only on the typed subset. According to the authors, the approach could potentially be generalized to other disease states and immunological phenotypes. A further reported finding was that TCR beta sequences accurately predicted the HLA-A and HLA-B alleles for most subjects in the first cohort. In a later analysis, HLA-associated TCR beta chains showed more clonal expansion and lower generation probabilities than non-associated chains that were equally common. Compared with the roughly 600-donor mean, donors in an Asian-associated ancestry cluster had fewer N-insertions in productive TCRs, according to a later genetic analysis.

The junction shows trimming of 4 bases on V and 11 bases on J, plus 11 bases between the germline ends. Looking up the germline V gene (reference sequence) yields CDR1 SEHNR and CDR2 FQNEAQ. Reading from cysteine to phenylalanine, the CDR3 counts 11 amino acids. Here the CDR3 DNA is all that survives: 33 bases in frame from base 1. The chain uses TRBV7-9 and TRBJ1-1; a tentative D call is TRBD1 (6 bases match). The specimen was PBMCs. The receptor was isolated from a woman in her forties in good health and CMV-seropositive. The bases are TGTGCCAGCAGCTCCGGCAGGGGCGCTTTCTTT. This yields the protein CASSSGRGAFF.